The present entry profiles one TCR beta chain with its context. Antigen unknown. The sample belongs to a study of CD8 T cells in ankylosing spondylitis. General study results and limits: Among TCR beta sequences, a motif of several highly homologous variants appeared characteristic of ankylosing spondylitis blood. Some of these motif variants have turned up before, in reports on reactive arthritis synovial fluid and blood.

V dropped 6 bases and J dropped 8 bases, with 13 bases sitting between them. The CDR3 runs 12 residues. Germline assignment: CDR1 ENHRY and CDR2 SYGVKD. Preparation of TCR beta libraries was done by quantitative 5'-RACE with molecular barcodes. TCRdb independently ran MiXCR on the 5' RACE reads; one entry per CDR3 protein. The table has 800,000 to 900,000 distinct CDR3 sequences, 10% to 15% seen once; the top ten hold about 0.5%. This chain uses TRBV10-3 with TRBJ1-2; tentatively, D is TRBD1 (5 bases). Sequencing was done on a sample of blood, either unsorted or a sorted T cell fraction (not recorded which). This TCR was recovered from a male donor with ankylosing spondylitis. Written as DNA, the CDR3 is TGTGCCATCAGGGGGCCGAGGACCGGCTACACCTTC. Translating it yields CAIRGPRTGYTF.